These 29 T cell receptor beta chains were sequenced from one sample in a study of T cells after yellow fever vaccination. TCRdb re-called the 5' RACE reads with MiXCR, one entry per CDR3 protein. The table includes about 230,000 distinct CDR3 sequences, roughly 6.2% detected once. The specimen was CD4+ T cells sorted from PBMCs, collected on the day of the yellow fever booster vaccination. Source of these receptors: a man aged 25 to 40 who received the YFV17D yellow fever vaccine.

At least ten counts were recorded for this clonotype. The chain employs TRBV24-1 and TRBJ2-1; no firm D call. V lost 4 bases, J lost 7 bases, and 13 bases lay in between. The CDR3 length is 14 residues. Germline V lookup: CDR1 KGHDR, CDR2 SFDVKD. This CDR3 reads CATSEGPRSNEQFF. The CDR3 DNA follows: TGTGCCACCAGTGAAGGCCCAAGATCTAATGAGCAGTTCTTC.

The sample holds a few counts of this clonotype. The chain carries TRBV7-9 and TRBJ1-5, with unresolved D. V lost 3 bases and J lost 5, with 8 bases in between. CDR1 SEHNR and CDR2 FQNEAQ come from the germline V gene (reference sequence). CDR3 size: 13 residues. As DNA, the CDR3 is TGTGCCAGCAGCTTGAATGGCGATCAGCCCCAGCATTTT. Translation: CASSLNGDQPQHF. Looking up the rest from reference TRBV7-9 and TRBJ1-5 gives the full variable domain: DTGVSQNPRHKITKRGQNVTFRCDPISEHNRLYWYRQTLGQGPEFLTYFQNEAQLEKSRLLSDRFSAERPKGSFSTLEIQRTEQGDSAMYLCASSLNGDQPQHFGDGTRLSIL.

This sequence joins TRBV9 and TRBJ1-4; D unresolved. The CDR3 has 15 amino acids. The germline V gene encodes CDR1 SGDLS and CDR2 YYNGEE. Trimming took 0 bases from V and 6 from J, leaving 12 bases between them. This CDR3 is CASSVEGRPDEKLFF. CDR3 coding DNA: TGTGCCAGCAGCGTAGAGGGCCGACCGGATGAAAAACTGTTTTTT.

The CDR3 sequence: CSVDGGSDTQYF. CDR3 DNA sequence: TGCAGCGTTGACGGGGGGTCAGATACGCAGTATTTT. V gene TRBV29-1 combines with J gene TRBJ2-3; 7 nucleotides line up with TRBD2. CDR3 length: 12 amino acids. The J segment lost 4 bases and the V segment lost 3 bases, leaving 1 base of the junction unmatched. CDR1 and CDR2 (germline): SQVTM, ANQGSEA.

This chain uses TRBV7-9 with TRBJ2-3, with no clear D. The CDR3 has 12 amino acids. The V gene lost 5 bases and the J gene lost 4 bases, with 7 bases spanning the gap. The germline CDR1 and CDR2 sequences are SEHNR and FQNEAQ (reference sequence). The CDR3 coding sequence is TGTGCCAGCAGCACCTTCCCAGATACGCAGTATTTT. As protein: CASSTFPDTQYF.

V and J are TRBV4-3 and TRBJ2-3; 8 bases map to TRBD2. The V gene's germline CDR1 is LGHNA and CDR2 YSLEER. CDR3 length equals 15 residues. V shed 0 bases and J 8 bases; nucleotides not matched to a gene: 7. Here the CDR3 DNA reads TGCGCCAGCAGCCAAGAAGAAGCGGGAGATGGTACGCAGTATTTT. Protein product: CASSQEEAGDGTQYF.

The V and J genes are TRBV28 and TRBJ2-1; the match to TRBD2 covers 14 bases. The ends lost 10 bases at V and 8 bases at J; junction bases unmatched: 7. The V gene's germline CDR1 is MDHEN and CDR2 SYDVKM. CDR3 length: 14 amino acids. The CDR3 bases are TGTGCCACCAGACTAGCGGGAGGGTTGGATGAGCAGTTCTTC. This translates into CATRLAGGLDEQFF.

This clonotype came up many times. The gene calls are TRBV5-1 and TRBJ2-1; 8 nucleotides align to TRBD2. The V and J ends lost 1 base and 3 bases, in that order; junction bases with no gene match: 12. Germline values: CDR1 SGHRS, CDR2 YFSETQ. The CDR3 covers 18 residues. DNA of the CDR3: TGCGCCAGCAGCTTGTCCGGACTAGCTAGGGGTAGCTACAATGAGCAGTTCTTC. This encodes CASSLSGLARGSYNEQFF.

This clonotype was found a few times. The J gene is TRBJ2-2, the V gene TRBV15; D gene unclear. The length of the CDR3 is 13 residues. Trimming pared 7 bases from V and 3 bases from J, leaving 9 bases between. The germline V gene encodes CDR1 LNHNV and CDR2 YYDKDF (reference sequence). The CDR3 DNA reads as TGTGCCACCAAGGCGGAGTACACCGGGGAGCTGTTTTTT. It is translated as CATKAEYTGELFF.

The chain combines TRBV5-1 with TRBJ2-7; D gene unclear. Germline V gene sequence: CDR1 SGHRS, CDR2 YFSETQ. The CDR3 is made up of 15 amino acids. Trimming took 0 bases from V and 2 from J, leaving 12 bases between them. Here the CDR3 DNA reads TGCGCCAGCAGCTTGGCGCGGAACACTCCCTACGAGCAGTACTTC. It specifies CASSLARNTPYEQYF.

This clonotype has only a few counts. The chain links TRBV20-1 to TRBJ2-7, with D perhaps being TRBD1 or TRBD2 (6 bases each). The CDR3 runs to 13 residues. CDR1 is DFQATT and CDR2 is SNEGSKA in the germline V gene (reference sequence). Trimming took off 5 bases at V and 4 bases at J, with 15 bases between the two ends. CDR3 in amino acids: CSAGGPFAYEQYF. Written as DNA, the CDR3 is TGCAGTGCTGGGGGGCCTTTCGCGTACGAGCAGTACTTC.

In its sample, this clonotype was seen a few times. This chain connects TRBV19 to TRBJ2-1; D ambiguous. CDR3 size: 13 residues. Germline V CDR1 and CDR2: LNHDA, SQIVND (reference sequence). V was pared by 4 bases and J by 4 bases, with 8 bases between. The CDR3 is CASSTPAYNEQFF. The CDR3, as DNA: TGTGCCAGTAGTACCCCCGCATACAATGAGCAGTTCTTC.

This clonotype was counted only a few times. This chain connects TRBV4-3 to TRBJ2-7, with 7 nucleotides matching TRBD2. CDR1 is LGHNA, CDR2 YSLEER, per germline. This CDR3 spans 14 amino acids. V lost 5 bases and J lost 4; bases outside the gene matches: 8. DNA for the CDR3: TGCGCCAGCAGCGAGAGGGAGGGCCTATACGAGCAGTACTTC. This translates into CASSEREGLYEQYF.

In its sample, this clonotype was seen many times. The V gene is TRBV12-5, the J gene TRBJ2-1; D may be TRBD2 (5 bases). V lost 4 bases and J lost 7, with 5 bases in between. CDR3 length: 11 amino acids. Germline CDR1 reads LGHNT; CDR2 reads FRNRAP. The CDR3 is CASGSGNEQFF. The CDR3 region has the DNA TGTGCTAGTGGTTCGGGGAATGAGCAGTTCTTC.

This clonotype came up many times. The V and J genes are TRBV5-8 and TRBJ2-7, with 9 bases lining up with TRBD1. CDR1 is SGHTS, CDR2 YDEGEE, per germline. V lost 4 bases, J lost 7 bases, and 9 bases stayed unmatched. This CDR3 spans 14 amino acids. CDR3 region: CASSRDRVASEQYF. In DNA, the CDR3 is TGTGCCAGCAGCCGGGACAGGGTGGCGAGTGAGCAGTACTTC.

A few counts support this clonotype. This sequence joins TRBV20-1 and TRBJ1-1; D not resolved. The CDR3 length is 13 residues. The germline V and J ends were trimmed by 3 bases and 5 bases, with 13 bases remaining between them. Germline CDR1 is DFQATT and CDR2 is SNEGSKA (reference sequence). The CDR3 nucleotides are TGCAGTGCTAGCCGCGACACCAAGACTGAAGCTTTCTTT. It yields the protein CSASRDTKTEAFF.

The chain employs TRBV10-3 and TRBJ2-1; D gene uncertain. This CDR3 has 14 residues. Germline CDR1 ENHRY, CDR2 SYGVKD. The ends were cut back, 0 bases at V and 1 base at J, with 4 bases in the middle. Here the CDR3 DNA reads TGTGCCATCAGTGAGTCGGGATCCTACAATGAGCAGTTCTTC. Translation: CAISESGSYNEQFF.

There are many counts of this clonotype. The CDR3 protein is CASSQGADTQYF. The CDR3 DNA reads TGTGCCAGCAGCCAAGGGGCAGATACGCAGTATTTT. The chain employs TRBV4-2 and TRBJ2-3; D is ambiguous. V lost 1 base and J 4 bases, leaving 3 bases between the germline ends. The CDR3 length is 12 residues. The germline CDR1 and CDR2 sequences are LGHNA and YNFKEQ.

The chain couples TRBV20-1 to TRBJ1-1; D gene uncertain. The CDR3 runs 14 residues. CDR1 is DFQATT and CDR2 is SNEGSKA in the germline V gene (reference sequence). V was cut by 4 bases and J by 0 bases, with 12 bases left in between. The CDR3 DNA follows: TGCAGTGCTAATGTGGTGAGGATGAACACTGAAGCTTTCTTT. Its translation: CSANVVRMNTEAFF.

This clonotype occurred many times. This sequence joins TRBV18 and TRBJ2-7; D is possibly TRBD1 (6 bases). The CDR3 is made up of 14 amino acids. Germline V gene data show CDR1 as KGHSH and CDR2 as LQKENI. V lost 2 bases, J lost 2 bases, and 10 bases lay in between. CDR3 region: CASSPATGPYEQYF. The CDR3 DNA reads as TGTGCCAGCTCACCAGCGACAGGTCCCTACGAGCAGTACTTC.

Many counts were recorded for this clonotype. J is TRBJ1-4 and V is TRBV5-5; D unresolved. The CDR3 is 14 residues long. Germline assignment: CDR1 SGHKS and CDR2 YYEKEE (reference sequence). Trimming removed 3 bases from V and 5 bases from J, with 11 bases in between. CDR3 amino acids: CASSSTPRNEKLFF. The CDR3 nucleotides read TGTGCCAGCAGCTCGACACCCCGGAATGAAAAACTGTTTTTT.

This clonotype was detected ten times or more. The V gene is TRBV4-1, the J gene TRBJ1-6; D gene ambiguous. Germline V gives CDR1 MGHRA, CDR2 YSYEKL. V lost 0 bases, J lost 11 bases, and 8 bases lay in between. The CDR3 consists of 13 residues. CDR3 sequence: CASSQENGTPLHF. DNA of the CDR3: TGCGCCAGCAGCCAAGAAAATGGTACACCCCTCCACTTT.

This clonotype turned up a few times. V and J are TRBV6-5 and TRBJ2-4, with D possibly matching TRBD2 (5 bases). CDR1 is MNHEY, CDR2 SVGAGI, per germline. The CDR3 covers 18 residues. Trimming took 2 bases from V and 4 from J, leaving 21 bases between them. The CDR3, as DNA: TGTGCCAGCAGTTACGACCCCTGGGAGAACAATTCGAAAAACATTCAGTACTTC. This encodes CASSYDPWENNSKNIQYF.

This clonotype was seen ten or more times. The chain recombines TRBV19 with TRBJ2-2; the match to TRBD1 covers 8 bases. CDR3 length: 14 residues. The trim removed 5 bases at V and 6 bases at J, leaving 5 bases unmatched. Germline CDR1 LNHDA, CDR2 SQIVND (reference sequence). The CDR3 nucleotides are TGTGCCAGTAGTGTCAGGGGGCGCGCCGGGGAGCTGTTTTTT. It translates to CASSVRGRAGELFF.

This clonotype showed up just a few times. The V gene is TRBV18, the J gene TRBJ2-5, with D perhaps matching TRBD1 or TRBD2 (5 bases each). CDR3 length equals 14 residues. The V and J ends lost 3 bases and 0 bases respectively, with 8 bases between them. Germline V lookup: CDR1 KGHSH, CDR2 LQKENI. CDR3 nucleotide sequence: TGTGCCAGCTCACCGGGACCTAACCAAGAGACCCAGTACTTC. Its translation is CASSPGPNQETQYF.

The genes are TRBV5-1 and TRBJ2-6; 13 bases match TRBD2. This CDR3 has 19 amino acids. Germline V gene sequence: CDR1 SGHRS, CDR2 YFSETQ. Losses at the gene ends were 2 bases for V and 2 bases for J; bases not matched to a gene: 7. Here the CDR3 reads CASSLAPGLAGTGANVLTF. The CDR3 nucleotides read TGCGCCAGCAGCTTAGCGCCGGGACTAGCGGGAACTGGGGCCAACGTCCTGACTTTC. The full variable domain, rest sourced from reference TRBV5-1 and TRBJ2-6, is KAGVTQTPRYLIKTRGQQVTLSCSPISGHRSVSWYQQTPGQGLQFLFEYFSETQRNKGNFPGRFSGRQFSNSRSEMNVSTLELGDSALYLCASSLAPGLAGTGANVLTFGAGSRLTVL.

Many counts were recorded for this clonotype. The V gene is TRBV12-3 or TRBV12-4, the J gene TRBJ2-2; D might be TRBD1 or TRBD2, each matching 5 bases. The CDR3 covers 13 residues. Trimming pared 1 base from V and 6 bases from J, leaving 6 bases between. CDR3 amino acids: CASSLGGPGELFF. In DNA, the CDR3 is TGTGCCAGCAGTTTAGGGGGACCCGGGGAGCTGTTTTTT.

The gene calls are TRBV3-1 and TRBJ1-1; D ambiguous. The V end lost 3 bases, the J end lost 0 bases, and 8 bases lay between the germline ends. The CDR3 has 14 residues. Germline lookup yields CDR1 LGHDT and CDR2 YNNKEL (reference sequence). The CDR3 region has the DNA TGTGCCAGCAGCCAGCGAGAGCTGAACACTGAAGCTTTCTTT. This codes for CASSQRELNTEAFF.

Written as DNA, the CDR3 is TGTGCCAGCTCACCATACCACACAGATACGCAGTATTTT. This gives the protein CASSPYHTDTQYF. J is TRBJ2-3 and V is TRBV18; D is ambiguous. CDR1 and CDR2 (germline): KGHSH, LQKENI. The CDR3 is made up of 13 amino acids. Trimming pared 2 bases from V and 2 bases from J, leaving 5 bases between.